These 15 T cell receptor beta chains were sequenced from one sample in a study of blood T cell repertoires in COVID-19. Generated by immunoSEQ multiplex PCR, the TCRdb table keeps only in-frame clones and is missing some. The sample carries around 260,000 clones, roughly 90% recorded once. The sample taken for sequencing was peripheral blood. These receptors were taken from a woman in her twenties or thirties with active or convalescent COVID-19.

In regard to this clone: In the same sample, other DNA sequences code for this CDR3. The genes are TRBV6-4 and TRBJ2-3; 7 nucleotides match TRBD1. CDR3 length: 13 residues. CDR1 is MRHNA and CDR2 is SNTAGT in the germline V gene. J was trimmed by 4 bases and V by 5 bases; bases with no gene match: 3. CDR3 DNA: TGTGCCAGCAGTAGGGGGCTCGCAGATACGCAGTATTTT. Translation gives CASSRGLADTQYF.

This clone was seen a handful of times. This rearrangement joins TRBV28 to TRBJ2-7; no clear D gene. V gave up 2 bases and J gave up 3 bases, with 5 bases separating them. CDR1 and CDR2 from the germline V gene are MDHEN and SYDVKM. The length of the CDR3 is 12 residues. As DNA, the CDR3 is TGTGCCAGCAGTTTAACGGTCTACGAGCAGTACTTC. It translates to CASSLTVYEQYF. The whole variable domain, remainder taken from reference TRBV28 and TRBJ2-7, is DVKVTQSSRYLVKRTGEKVFLECVQDMDHENMFWYRQDPGLGLRLIYFSYDVKMKEKGDIPEGYSVSREKKERFSLILESASTNQTSMYLCASSLTVYEQYFGPGTRLTVT.

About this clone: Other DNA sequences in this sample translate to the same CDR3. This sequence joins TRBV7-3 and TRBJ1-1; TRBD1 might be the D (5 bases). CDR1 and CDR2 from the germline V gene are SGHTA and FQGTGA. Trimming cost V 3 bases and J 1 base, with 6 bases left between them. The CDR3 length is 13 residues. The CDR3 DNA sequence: TGTGCCAGCAGCTTTAGGGGGAACACTGAAGCTTTCTTT. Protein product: CASSFRGNTEAFF.

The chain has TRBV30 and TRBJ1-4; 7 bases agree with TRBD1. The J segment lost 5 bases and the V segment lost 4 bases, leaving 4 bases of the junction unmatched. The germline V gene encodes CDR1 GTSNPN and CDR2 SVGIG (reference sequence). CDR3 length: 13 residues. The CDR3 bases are TGTGCCTGGACCGGGACAGAGAATGAAAAACTGTTTTTT. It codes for CAWTGTENEKLFF. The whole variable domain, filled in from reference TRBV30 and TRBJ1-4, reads SQTIHQWPATLVQPVGSPLSLECTVEGTSNPNLYWYRQAAGRGLQLLFYSVGIGQISSEVPQNLSASRPQDRQFILSSKKLLLSDSGFYLCAWTGTENEKLFFGSGTQLSVL.

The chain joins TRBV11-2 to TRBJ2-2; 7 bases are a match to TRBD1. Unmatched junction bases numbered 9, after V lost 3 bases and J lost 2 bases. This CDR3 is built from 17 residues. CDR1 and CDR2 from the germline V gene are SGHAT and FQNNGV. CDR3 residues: CASSFPGQAINTGELFF. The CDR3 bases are TGTGCCAGCAGCTTCCCCGGACAGGCGATAAACACCGGGGAGCTGTTTTTT.

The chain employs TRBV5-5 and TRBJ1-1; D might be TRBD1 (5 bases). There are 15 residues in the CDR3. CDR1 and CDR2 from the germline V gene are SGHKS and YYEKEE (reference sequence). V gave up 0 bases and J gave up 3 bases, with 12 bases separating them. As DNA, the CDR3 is TGTGCCAGCAGCTTGGCCCCAGGGCTATACACTGAAGCTTTCTTT. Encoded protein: CASSLAPGLYTEAFF.

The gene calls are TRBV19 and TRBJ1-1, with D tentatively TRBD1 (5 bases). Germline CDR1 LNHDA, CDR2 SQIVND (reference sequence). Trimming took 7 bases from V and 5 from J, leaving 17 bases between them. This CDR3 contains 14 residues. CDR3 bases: TGTGCCAGTATGAGGGAGGGGCGGGTAACTGAAGCTTTCTTT. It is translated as CASMREGRVTEAFF.

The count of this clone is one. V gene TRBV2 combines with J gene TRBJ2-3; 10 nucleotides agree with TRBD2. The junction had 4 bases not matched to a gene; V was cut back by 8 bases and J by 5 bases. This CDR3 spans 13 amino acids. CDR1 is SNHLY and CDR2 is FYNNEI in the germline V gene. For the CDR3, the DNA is TGTGCCAGCTCTAGCGGGGGAGTAGATACGCAGTATTTT. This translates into CASSSGGVDTQYF.

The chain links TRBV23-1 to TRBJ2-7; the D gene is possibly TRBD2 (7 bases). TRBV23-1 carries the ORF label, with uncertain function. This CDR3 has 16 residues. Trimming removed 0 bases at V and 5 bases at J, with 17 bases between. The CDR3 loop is CASSQSGGEEANEQYF. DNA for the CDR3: TGCGCCAGCAGTCAATCAGGGGGGGAAGAGGCTAACGAGCAGTACTTC.

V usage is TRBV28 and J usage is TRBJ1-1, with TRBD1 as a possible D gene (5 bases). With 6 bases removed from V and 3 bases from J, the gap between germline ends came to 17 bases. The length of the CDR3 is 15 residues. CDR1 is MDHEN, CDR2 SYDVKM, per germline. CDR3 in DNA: TGTGCCAGCAGGACCGGGGGGGTTCAGGACACTGAAGCTTTCTTT. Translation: CASRTGGVQDTEAFF.

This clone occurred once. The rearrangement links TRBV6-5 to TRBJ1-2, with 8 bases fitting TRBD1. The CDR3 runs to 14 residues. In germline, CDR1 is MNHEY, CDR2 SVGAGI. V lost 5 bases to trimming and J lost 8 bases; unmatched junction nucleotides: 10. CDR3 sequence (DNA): TGTGCCAGCAGTCCCACCGGGACAGGCTACGGCTACACCTTC. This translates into CASSPTGTGYGYTF.

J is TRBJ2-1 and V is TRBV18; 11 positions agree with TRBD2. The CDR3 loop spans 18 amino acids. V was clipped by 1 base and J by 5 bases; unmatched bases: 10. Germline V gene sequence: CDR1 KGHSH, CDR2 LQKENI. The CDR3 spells CASSPLGSGGAFNNEQFF. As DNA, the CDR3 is TGTGCCAGCTCACCACTTGGTAGCGGGGGGGCCTTCAACAATGAGCAGTTCTTC.

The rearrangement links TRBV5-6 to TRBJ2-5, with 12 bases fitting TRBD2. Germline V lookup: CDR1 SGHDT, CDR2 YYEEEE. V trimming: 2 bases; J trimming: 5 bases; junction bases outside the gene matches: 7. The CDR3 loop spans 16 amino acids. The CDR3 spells CASSFGLAGSHETQYF. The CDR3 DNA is TGTGCCAGCAGCTTCGGACTAGCGGGGTCCCACGAGACCCAGTACTTC. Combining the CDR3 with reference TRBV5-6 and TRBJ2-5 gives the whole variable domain DAGVTQSPTHLIKTRGQQVTLRCSPKSGHDTVSWYQQALGQGPQFIFQYYEEEERQRGNFPDRFSGHQFPNYSSELNVNALLLGDSALYLCASSFGLAGSHETQYFGPGTRLLVL.

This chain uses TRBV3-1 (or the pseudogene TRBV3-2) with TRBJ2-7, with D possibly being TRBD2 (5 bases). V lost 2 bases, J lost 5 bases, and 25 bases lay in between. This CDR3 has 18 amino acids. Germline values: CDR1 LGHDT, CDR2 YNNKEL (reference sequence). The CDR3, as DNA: TGTGCCAGCAGCCAATACCACCCCTTTTCCCTACGAGCGGACGAGCAGTACTTC. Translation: CASSQYHPFSLRADEQYF.

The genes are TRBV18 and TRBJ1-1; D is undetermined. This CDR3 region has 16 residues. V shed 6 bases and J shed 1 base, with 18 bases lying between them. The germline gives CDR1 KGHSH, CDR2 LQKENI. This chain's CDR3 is CASSPTGAAGNTEAFF. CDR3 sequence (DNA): TGTGCCAGCTCTCCCACCGGCGCGGCGGGGAACACTGAAGCTTTCTTT.